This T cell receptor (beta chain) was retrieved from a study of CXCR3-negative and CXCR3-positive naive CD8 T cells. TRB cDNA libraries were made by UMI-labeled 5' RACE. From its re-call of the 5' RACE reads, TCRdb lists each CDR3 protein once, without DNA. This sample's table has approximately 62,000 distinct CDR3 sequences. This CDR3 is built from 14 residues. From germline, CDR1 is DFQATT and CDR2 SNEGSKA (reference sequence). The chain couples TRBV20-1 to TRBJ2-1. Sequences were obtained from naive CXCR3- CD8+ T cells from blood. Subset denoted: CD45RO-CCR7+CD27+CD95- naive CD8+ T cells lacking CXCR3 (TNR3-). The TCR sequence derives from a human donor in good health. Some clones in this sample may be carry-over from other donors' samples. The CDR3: CSARVGYSYNEQFF.